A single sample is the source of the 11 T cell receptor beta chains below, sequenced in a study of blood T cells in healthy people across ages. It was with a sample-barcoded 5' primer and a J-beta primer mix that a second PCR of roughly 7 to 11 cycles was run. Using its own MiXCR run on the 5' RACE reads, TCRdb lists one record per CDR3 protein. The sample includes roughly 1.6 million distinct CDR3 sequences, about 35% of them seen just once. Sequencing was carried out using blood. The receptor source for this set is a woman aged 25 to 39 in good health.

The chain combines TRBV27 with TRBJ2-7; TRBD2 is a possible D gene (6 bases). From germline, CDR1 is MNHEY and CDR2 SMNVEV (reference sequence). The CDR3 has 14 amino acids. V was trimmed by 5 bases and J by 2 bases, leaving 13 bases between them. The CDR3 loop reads CASSPSRLAYEQYF. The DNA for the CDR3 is TGTGCCAGCAGTCCGAGTCGACTAGCCTACGAGCAGTACTTC.

CDR3 region: CASSQGPLGAETQYF. The CDR3 nucleotides read TGTGCCAGCAGCCAAGGCCCCCTGGGGGCAGAGACCCAGTACTTC. J is TRBJ2-5 and V is TRBV3-1, with D perhaps matching TRBD1 (6 bases). Germline values: CDR1 LGHDT, CDR2 YNNKEL (reference sequence). V was cut by 1 base and J by 4 bases, with 13 bases left in between. The CDR3 is made up of 15 amino acids.

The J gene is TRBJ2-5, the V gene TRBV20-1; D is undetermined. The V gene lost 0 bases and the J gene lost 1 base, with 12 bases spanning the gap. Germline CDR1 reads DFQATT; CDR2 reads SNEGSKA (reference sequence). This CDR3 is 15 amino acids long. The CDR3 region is CSARDGRSAQETQYF. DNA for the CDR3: TGCAGTGCTAGAGATGGCCGATCGGCCCAAGAGACCCAGTACTTC.

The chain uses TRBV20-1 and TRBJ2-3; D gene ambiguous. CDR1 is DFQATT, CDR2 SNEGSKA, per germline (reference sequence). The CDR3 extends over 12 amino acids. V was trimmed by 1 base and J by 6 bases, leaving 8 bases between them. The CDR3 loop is CSARGTWDTQYF. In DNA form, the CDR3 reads TGCAGTGCTAGAGGAACTTGGGATACGCAGTATTTT.

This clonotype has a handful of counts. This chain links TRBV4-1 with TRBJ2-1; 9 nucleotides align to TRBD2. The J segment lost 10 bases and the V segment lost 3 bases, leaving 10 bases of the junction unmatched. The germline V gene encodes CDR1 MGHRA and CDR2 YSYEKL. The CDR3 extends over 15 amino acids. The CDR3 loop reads CASSHGLARSGEQFF. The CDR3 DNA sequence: TGCGCCAGCAGCCATGGACTAGCGAGATCGGGGGAGCAGTTCTTC.

The CDR3 coding sequence is TGTGCCAGCAGTTACTCGGGGGGCGGGAGGGCTGATGAGCAGTTCTTC. Translating it yields CASSYSGGGRADEQFF. The chain couples TRBV6-5 to TRBJ2-1; 9 bases fit TRBD2. V was pared by 0 bases and J by 8 bases, with 8 bases of the junction left unmatched. The CDR3 sequence is 16 residues long. In germline, CDR1 is MNHEY, CDR2 SVGAGI.

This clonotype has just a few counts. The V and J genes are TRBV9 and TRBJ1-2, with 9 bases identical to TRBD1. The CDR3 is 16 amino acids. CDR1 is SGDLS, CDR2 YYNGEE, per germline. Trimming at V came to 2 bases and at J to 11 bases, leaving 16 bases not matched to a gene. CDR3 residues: CASSVTHRGPGLRYTF. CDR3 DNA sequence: TGTGCCAGCAGCGTCACTCACAGGGGGCCCGGTCTGAGATACACCTTC.

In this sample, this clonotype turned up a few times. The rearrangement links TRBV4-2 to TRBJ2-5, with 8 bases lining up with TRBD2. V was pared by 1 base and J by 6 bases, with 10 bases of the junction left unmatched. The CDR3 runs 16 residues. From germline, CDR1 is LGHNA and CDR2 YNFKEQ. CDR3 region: CASSQVGGGIQKTQYF. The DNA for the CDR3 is TGTGCCAGCAGCCAAGTGGGCGGGGGGATTCAAAAGACCCAGTACTTC.

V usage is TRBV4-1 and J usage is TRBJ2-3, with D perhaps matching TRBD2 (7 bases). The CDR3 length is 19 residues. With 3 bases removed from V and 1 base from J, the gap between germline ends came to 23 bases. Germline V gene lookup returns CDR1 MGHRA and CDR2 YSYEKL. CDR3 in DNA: TGCGCCAGCAGCCATGGGATCCTCGAGGGGGGGAGACGCACAGATACGCAGTATTTT. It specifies CASSHGILEGGRRTDTQYF.

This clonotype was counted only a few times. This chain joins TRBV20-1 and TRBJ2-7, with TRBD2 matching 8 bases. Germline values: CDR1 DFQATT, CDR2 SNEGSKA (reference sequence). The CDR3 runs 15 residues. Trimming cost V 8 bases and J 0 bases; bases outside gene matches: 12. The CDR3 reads CSSGPPGGSSYEQYF. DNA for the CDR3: TGCAGTTCTGGTCCTCCGGGAGGGTCCTCCTACGAGCAGTACTTC.

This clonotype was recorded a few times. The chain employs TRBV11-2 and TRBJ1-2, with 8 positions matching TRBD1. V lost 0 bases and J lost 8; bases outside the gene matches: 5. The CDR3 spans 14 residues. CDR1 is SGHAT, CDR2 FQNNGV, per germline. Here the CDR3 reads CASSLDRTGMGYTF. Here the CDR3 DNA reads TGTGCCAGCAGCTTAGATCGGACAGGGATGGGCTACACCTTC. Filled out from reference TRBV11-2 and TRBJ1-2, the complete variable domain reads EAGVAQSPRYKIIEKRQSVAFWCNPISGHATLYWYQQILGQGPKLLIQFQNNGVVDDSQLPKDRFSAERLKGVDSTLKIQPAKLEDSAVYLCASSLDRTGMGYTFGSGTRLTVV.